These 29 T cell receptor beta chains share one sample of origin, sequenced in a study of shared clonotypes between healthy human individuals. Assay used: immunoSEQ multiplex PCR; TCRdb lists only in-frame clones, some missing. This table has over 95,000 clones, about 70% appearing once. Sequenced: memory CD8+ T cells sorted from blood. Subset specified: CD45RO+ cells pooled with CCR7-negative TemRA cells. All receptors derive from a woman aged 25 to 39 in good health.

A few counts support this clone. The chain links TRBV25-1 to TRBJ2-1, with D uncertain. The V and J ends lost 10 bases and 4 bases respectively, with 17 bases between them. CDR3 length equals 14 residues. Germline CDR1 reads MGHDK; CDR2 reads SYGVNS. The CDR3 region is CAIEWATAYNEQFF. In nucleotides, the CDR3 is TGTGCCATCGAATGGGCCACCGCTTACAATGAGCAGTTCTTC. The variable domain in full, with the rest retrieved from reference TRBV25-1 and TRBJ2-1, is EADIYQTPRYLVIGTGKKITLECSQTMGHDKMYWYQQDPGMELHLIHYSYGVNSTEKGDLSSESTVSRIRTEHFPLTLESARPSHTSQYLCAIEWATAYNEQFFGPGTRLTVL.

The count of this clone is one. The chain uses TRBV2 and TRBJ1-2; no reliable D call. From germline, CDR1 is SNHLY and CDR2 FYNNEI. V was shortened by 1 base and J by 3 bases, with 6 bases between the two germline ends. The CDR3 has 13 amino acids. CDR3 coding DNA: TGTGCCAGCAGTGAAGGACCTTACTATGGCTACACCTTC. Its translation: CASSEGPYYGYTF.

The sample holds one count of this clone. The rearrangement links TRBV6-4 to TRBJ2-7; 11 bases line up with TRBD2. The J segment lost 2 bases and the V segment lost 7 bases, leaving 4 bases of the junction unmatched. This CDR3 is built from 14 residues. Germline V gene lookup returns CDR1 MRHNA and CDR2 SNTAGT. CDR3: CASKVTSGTYEQYF. In DNA, the CDR3 is TGTGCCAGCAAGGTGACTAGCGGGACCTACGAGCAGTACTTC.

The genes are TRBV7-9 and TRBJ1-1; no clear D gene. Trimming cost V 3 bases and J 2 bases, with 10 bases left between them. The CDR3 length is 14 residues. Germline assignment: CDR1 SEHNR and CDR2 FQNEAQ (reference sequence). The chain's CDR3 is CASSFTKGNTEAFF. CDR3 bases: TGTGCCAGCAGCTTTACGAAGGGAAACACTGAAGCTTTCTTT.

This sequence joins TRBV5-5 and TRBJ2-7; D ambiguous. The CDR3 length is 14 residues. In germline, CDR1 is SGHKS, CDR2 YYEKEE (reference sequence). V shed 0 bases and J shed 0 bases, with 7 bases lying between them. CDR3 DNA sequence: TGTGCCAGCAGCTTGGTAGAGAGCTCCTACGAGCAGTACTTC. This translates into CASSLVESSYEQYF.

The J gene is TRBJ2-5, the V gene TRBV11-2, with D perhaps TRBD2 (6 bases). Germline loops: CDR1 SGHAT, CDR2 FQNNGV. This CDR3 is 15 amino acids long. The V and J ends lost 8 bases and 5 bases respectively, with 21 bases between them. The CDR3 spells CASSLTGTAAETQYF. DNA of the CDR3: TGTGCCAGCTCACTAACCGGGACTGCCGCCGAGACCCAGTACTTC.

This clone was found once. The chain employs TRBV27 and TRBJ2-7, with D possibly being TRBD1 or TRBD2 (5 bases each). The CDR3 totals 14 residues. V dropped 2 bases and J dropped 6 bases, with 14 bases sitting between them. CDR1 MNHEY and CDR2 SMNVEV come from the germline V gene (reference sequence). CDR3 in DNA: TGTGCCAGCAGTTTAGGGACGCGGTGGGGCGAGCAGTACTTC. The encoded protein is CASSLGTRWGEQYF.

The chain uses TRBV6-8 and TRBJ2-7, with D tentatively TRBD2 (5 bases). The V end was cut by 6 bases, the J end by 0 bases, with 21 bases between. Germline CDR1 reads MNHGY; CDR2 reads SAAAGT. The CDR3 has 17 amino acids. CDR3: CASRRPSLEGSSYEQYF. The DNA of the CDR3 is TGTGCCAGCAGGCGACCTAGCCTCGAGGGAAGCTCCTACGAGCAGTACTTC.

This clone has a handful of counts. The chain employs TRBV27 and TRBJ2-7, with a weak D call TRBD1 (6 bases). Deletions cut 4 bases from V and 2 bases from J, with 12 bases between. The CDR3 is 14 residues long. Germline CDR1 reads MNHEY; CDR2 reads SMNVEV (reference sequence). The CDR3: CASSSTGAPYEQYF. CDR3 nucleotide sequence: TGTGCCAGCAGTTCGACAGGAGCCCCCTACGAGCAGTACTTC.

This clone has ten or more counts. The chain combines TRBV5-1 with TRBJ1-2; TRBD1 agrees at 8 bases. This CDR3 has 14 residues. Germline CDR1 reads SGHRS; CDR2 reads YFSETQ. V lost 4 bases and J lost 2; bases outside the gene matches: 4. The CDR3 region is CASSGQGQNYGYTF. CDR3 DNA sequence: TGCGCCAGCAGCGGACAGGGACAGAACTATGGCTACACCTTC.

The V gene is TRBV7-9, the J gene TRBJ1-4; 8 nucleotides line up with TRBD1. The V segment lost 5 bases and the J segment 8 bases; nucleotides outside the gene matches: 13. The CDR3 sequence is 16 residues long. Germline V gene data show CDR1 as SEHNR and CDR2 as FQNEAQ (reference sequence). The CDR3 sequence: CASSRADRGWGEKLFF. In DNA form, the CDR3 reads TGTGCCAGCAGCCGAGCCGACAGGGGCTGGGGGGAAAAACTGTTTTTT.

The chain employs TRBV5-1 and TRBJ2-5; 7 bases agree with TRBD2. The closer fit of TRBJ2-7 to the DNA end suggests the J call may be wrong. The CDR3 extends over 15 amino acids. Germline V lookup: CDR1 SGHRS, CDR2 YFSETQ. CDR3 nucleotides: TGCGCCAGCAGCTTGGAAAGCGGGGTTCGGTACGAGCAGTACTTC. As protein: CASSLESGVRYEQYF.

The chain combines TRBV19 with TRBJ2-2; D ambiguous. Looked up from germline, CDR1 is LNHDA and CDR2 is SQIVND (reference sequence). V gave up 6 bases and J gave up 7 bases, with 15 bases separating them. The CDR3 runs 14 residues. The CDR3 DNA sequence: TGTGCCAGTAGCCACGGTTGGGGAATCGGGGAGCTGTTTTTT. It encodes CASSHGWGIGELFF.

V gene TRBV14 combines with J gene TRBJ1-1; unclear D gene. The CDR3 covers 13 residues. V dropped 0 bases and J dropped 6 bases, with 8 bases sitting between them. CDR1 SGHDN and CDR2 FVKESK come from the germline V gene. CDR3 bases: TGTGCCAGCAGCCAAGATTATTCCGCTGAAGCTTTCTTT. The encoded protein is CASSQDYSAEAFF.

A note on this clone: Other DNA variants within this sample encode the same CDR3. The gene calls are TRBV27 and TRBJ1-3, with D unclear. CDR3 length: 13 residues. V shed 5 bases and J shed 4 bases, with 9 bases lying between them. The germline V gene encodes CDR1 MNHEY and CDR2 SMNVEV (reference sequence). The CDR3: CASSPTGGNTIYF. CDR3 nucleotide sequence: TGTGCCAGCAGTCCCACGGGAGGAAACACCATATATTTT.

V usage is TRBV28 and J usage is TRBJ2-2, with 9 bases lining up with TRBD1. Germline V lookup: CDR1 MDHEN, CDR2 SYDVKM. The V gene end was trimmed by 5 bases and the J gene end by 6 bases; junction bases not matched to a gene: 13. The CDR3 is made up of 17 amino acids. CDR3 protein: CASSPGGQGRHSGELFF. DNA for the CDR3: TGTGCCAGCAGTCCCGGAGGACAGGGGCGCCACTCCGGGGAGCTGTTTTTT.

The rearrangement links TRBV7-8 to TRBJ2-7; 10 bases fit TRBD1. The CDR3 runs to 15 residues. The ends lost 5 bases at V and 4 bases at J; junction bases unmatched: 8. The V gene's germline CDR1 is SGHVS and CDR2 FQNEAQ. The CDR3 reads CASSTGTGEGYEQYF. CDR3 in DNA: TGTGCCAGCAGCACCGGGACAGGGGAGGGGTACGAGCAGTACTTC. Full variable domain (rest looked up from reference TRBV7-8 and TRBJ2-7): GAGVSQSPRYKVAKRGQDVALRCDPISGHVSLFWYQQALGQGPEFLTYFQNEAQLDKSGLPSDRFFAERPEGSVSTLKIQRTQQEDSAVYLCASSTGTGEGYEQYFGPGTRLTVT.

The rearrangement links TRBV25-1 to TRBJ1-1; D not certain. This CDR3 spans 13 amino acids. V was pared by 4 bases and J by 6 bases, with 12 bases between. Per the germline V gene, CDR1 is MGHDK and CDR2 is SYGVNS. The CDR3: CASSAYLTSEAFF. The CDR3 nucleotides are TGTGCCAGCAGTGCCTATTTAACGTCTGAAGCTTTCTTT.

The genes are TRBV18 and TRBJ1-5, with unresolved D. Germline CDR1 reads KGHSH; CDR2 reads LQKENI. This CDR3 comprises 14 residues. Deletions cut 6 bases from V and 5 bases from J, with 14 bases between. The CDR3 DNA sequence: TGTGCCAGCTCCCGTTACGGGCCAGATCAGCCCCAGCATTTT. Translation gives CASSRYGPDQPQHF.

The CDR3 is CASRAIFVGSGANVLTF. The CDR3 bases are TGTGCCAGCAGGGCCATCTTCGTGGGCTCTGGGGCCAACGTCCTGACTTTC. The J gene is TRBJ2-6, the V gene TRBV28, with D hard to call. This CDR3 region has 17 residues. CDR1 is MDHEN and CDR2 is SYDVKM in the germline V gene. The V and J ends lost 6 bases and 0 bases respectively, with 15 bases between them.

This chain connects TRBV6-4 to TRBJ2-3; D is unresolved. V was clipped by 7 bases and J by 2 bases, with 19 bases between them. The germline CDR1 and CDR2 sequences are MRHNA and SNTAGT. There are 16 residues in the CDR3. CDR3 in amino acids: CASTSEGIPDTDTQYF. CDR3 bases: TGTGCCAGCACGTCTGAAGGAATCCCCGACACAGATACGCAGTATTTT.

The gene calls are TRBV7-8 and TRBJ2-7, with unresolved D. The CDR3 runs to 13 residues. Germline loops: CDR1 SGHVS, CDR2 FQNEAQ. V gave up 4 bases and J gave up 3 bases, with 10 bases separating them. CDR3 region: CASSYQVNYEQYF. DNA of the CDR3: TGTGCCAGCAGCTATCAGGTGAACTACGAGCAGTACTTC.

The chain couples TRBV28 to TRBJ2-3; 8 nucleotides line up with TRBD1. CDR3 length equals 15 residues. Germline CDR1 is MDHEN and CDR2 is SYDVKM. After removal of 3 bases from V and 4 bases from J, the junction contained 6 bases not matched to a gene. CDR3 nucleotides: TGTGCCAGCAGTTTTCGCAGGGGGCTCGCAGATACGCAGTATTTT. This codes for CASSFRRGLADTQYF.

The chain carries TRBV4-1 and TRBJ2-5; D is unresolved. Judging by the DNA end, TRBJ2-7 fits better; the J call may be wrong. CDR1 is MGHRA, CDR2 YSYEKL, per germline. The CDR3 extends over 14 amino acids. The CDR3 nucleotides read TGCGCCAGCAGCCAATACGAGCTATTGGACGAGCAGTACTTC. It specifies CASSQYELLDEQYF.

This chain links TRBV6-5 with TRBJ2-7; 7 nucleotides agree with TRBD1. The CDR3 runs to 13 residues. CDR1 and CDR2 (germline): MNHEY, SVGAGI. V gave up 6 bases and J gave up 4 bases; unmatched junction bases: 6. In DNA form, the CDR3 reads TGTGCCAGCAGGGGACAGAGAACATACGAGCAGTACTTC. Translation gives CASRGQRTYEQYF.

V and J are TRBV5-1 and TRBJ2-7, with D tentatively TRBD2 (6 bases). The germline gives CDR1 SGHRS, CDR2 YFSETQ. The CDR3 contains 14 residues. V was pared by 3 bases and J by 2 bases, with 12 bases between. The CDR3 DNA reads TGCGCCAGCAGCTGGACCCAGCGGGCCTACGAGCAGTACTTC. It specifies CASSWTQRAYEQYF. Using reference TRBV5-1 and TRBJ2-7 for the parts outside the CDR3, the full variable domain is KAGVTQTPRYLIKTRGQQVTLSCSPISGHRSVSWYQQTPGQGLQFLFEYFSETQRNKGNFPGRFSGRQFSNSRSEMNVSTLELGDSALYLCASSWTQRAYEQYFGPGTRLTVT.

The chain couples TRBV27 to TRBJ2-7; D gene unclear. The CDR3 length is 14 residues. V shed 0 bases and J shed 3 bases, with 9 bases lying between them. Germline-derived CDR1 and CDR2 are MNHEY and SMNVEV (reference sequence). The chain's CDR3 is CASSLSGFIYEQYF. The CDR3 coding sequence is TGTGCCAGCAGTTTATCTGGATTTATCTACGAGCAGTACTTC.

This clone has only a few counts. The chain has TRBV2 and TRBJ1-3; 9 bases line up with TRBD1. V shed 7 bases, J shed 4 bases, and the junction held 5 bases outside the gene matches. Germline CDR1 SNHLY, CDR2 FYNNEI. This CDR3 has 14 residues. The DNA for the CDR3 is TGTGCCAGCACCGGACAGGGGTCCGGAAACACCATATATTTT. Its translation: CASTGQGSGNTIYF.

The chain employs TRBV7-9 and TRBJ2-3; 11 bases match TRBD2. V shed 5 bases and J 2 bases; nucleotides not matched to a gene: 9. Germline V gene data show CDR1 as SEHNR and CDR2 as FQNEAQ (reference sequence). The CDR3 covers 17 residues. The DNA of the CDR3 is TGTGCCAGCAGCCCGCGACTAGCGGGACGTAACACAGATACGCAGTATTTT. This translates into CASSPRLAGRNTDTQYF.